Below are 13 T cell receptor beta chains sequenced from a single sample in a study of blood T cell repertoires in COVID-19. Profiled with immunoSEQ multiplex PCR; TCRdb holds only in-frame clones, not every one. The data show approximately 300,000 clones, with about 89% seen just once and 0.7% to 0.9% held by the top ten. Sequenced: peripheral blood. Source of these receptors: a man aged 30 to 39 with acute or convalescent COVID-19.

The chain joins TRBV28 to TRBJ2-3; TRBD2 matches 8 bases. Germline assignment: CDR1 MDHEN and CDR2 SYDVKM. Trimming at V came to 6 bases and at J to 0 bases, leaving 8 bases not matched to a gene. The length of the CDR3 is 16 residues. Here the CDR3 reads CASSLYTSGSTDTQYF. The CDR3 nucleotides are TGTGCCAGCAGCCTTTATACTAGCGGCAGCACAGATACGCAGTATTTT.

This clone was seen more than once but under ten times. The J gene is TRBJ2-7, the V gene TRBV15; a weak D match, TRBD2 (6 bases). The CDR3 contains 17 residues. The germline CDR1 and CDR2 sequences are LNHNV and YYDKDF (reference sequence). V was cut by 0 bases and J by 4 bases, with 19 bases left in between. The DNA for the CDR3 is TGTGCCACCAGCAGAGATAAGCGGGCCAGAGGTTTGTACGAGCAGTACTTC. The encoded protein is CATSRDKRARGLYEQYF.

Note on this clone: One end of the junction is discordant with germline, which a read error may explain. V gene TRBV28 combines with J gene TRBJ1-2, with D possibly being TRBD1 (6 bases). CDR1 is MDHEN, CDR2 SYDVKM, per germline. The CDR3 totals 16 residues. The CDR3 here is CASKLGAGSRGYGYAF. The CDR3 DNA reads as TGTGCCAGCAAATTGGGGGCAGGCTCGCGAGGCTATGGCTACGCCTTC.

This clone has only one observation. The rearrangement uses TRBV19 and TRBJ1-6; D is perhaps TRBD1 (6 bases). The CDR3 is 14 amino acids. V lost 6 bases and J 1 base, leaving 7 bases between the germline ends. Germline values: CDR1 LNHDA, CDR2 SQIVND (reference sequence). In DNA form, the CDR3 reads TGTGCCAGTAGCGGACAGTCCTATAATTCACCCCTCCACTTT. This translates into CASSGQSYNSPLHF.

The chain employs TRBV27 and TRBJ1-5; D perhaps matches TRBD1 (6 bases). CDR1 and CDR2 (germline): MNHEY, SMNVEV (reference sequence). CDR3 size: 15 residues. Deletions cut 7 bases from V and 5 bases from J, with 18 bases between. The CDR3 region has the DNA TGTGCCAGCAAGGGAACAGGGATGATCCATCAGCCCCAGCATTTT. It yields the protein CASKGTGMIHQPQHF.

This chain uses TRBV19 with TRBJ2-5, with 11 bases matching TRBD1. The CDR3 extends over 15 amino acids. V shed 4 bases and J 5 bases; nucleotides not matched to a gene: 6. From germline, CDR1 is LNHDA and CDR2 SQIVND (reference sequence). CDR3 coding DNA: TGTGCCAGTAGTAAAGTGGACAGGGGGCTGGAGACCCAGTACTTC. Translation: CASSKVDRGLETQYF.

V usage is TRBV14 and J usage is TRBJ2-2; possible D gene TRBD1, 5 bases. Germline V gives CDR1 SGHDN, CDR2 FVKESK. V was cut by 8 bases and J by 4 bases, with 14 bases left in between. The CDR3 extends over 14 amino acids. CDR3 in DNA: TGTGCCAGCGGGCCAGGGCGGTCCACCGGGGAGCTGTTTTTT. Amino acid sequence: CASGPGRSTGELFF.

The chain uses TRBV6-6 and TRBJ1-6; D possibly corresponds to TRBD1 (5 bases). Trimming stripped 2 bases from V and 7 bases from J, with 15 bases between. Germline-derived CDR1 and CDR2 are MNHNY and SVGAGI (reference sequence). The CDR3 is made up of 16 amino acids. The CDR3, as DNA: TGTGCCAGCAGTTACAGCAGGGCAGCGAGAAATTCACCCCTCCACTTT. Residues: CASSYSRAARNSPLHF.

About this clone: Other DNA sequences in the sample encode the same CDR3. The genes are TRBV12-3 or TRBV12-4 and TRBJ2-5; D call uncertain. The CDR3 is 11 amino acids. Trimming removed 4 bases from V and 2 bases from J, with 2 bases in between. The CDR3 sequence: CASSSQETQYF. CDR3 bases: TGTGCCAGCAGTTCGCAAGAGACCCAGTACTTC.

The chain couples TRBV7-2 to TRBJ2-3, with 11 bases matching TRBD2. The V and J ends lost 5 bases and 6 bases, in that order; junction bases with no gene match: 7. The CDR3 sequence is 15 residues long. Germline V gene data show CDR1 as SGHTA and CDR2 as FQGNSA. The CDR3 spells CASSGSGRAFDTQYF. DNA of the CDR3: TGTGCCAGCAGCGGTAGCGGGAGGGCCTTCGATACGCAGTATTTT.

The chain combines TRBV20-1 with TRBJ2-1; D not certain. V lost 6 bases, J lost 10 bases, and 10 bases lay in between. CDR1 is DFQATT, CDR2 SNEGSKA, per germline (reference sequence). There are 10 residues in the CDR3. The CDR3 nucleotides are TGCAGTGCGTTCAATGTCGAGCAGTTCTTC. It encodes CSAFNVEQFF.

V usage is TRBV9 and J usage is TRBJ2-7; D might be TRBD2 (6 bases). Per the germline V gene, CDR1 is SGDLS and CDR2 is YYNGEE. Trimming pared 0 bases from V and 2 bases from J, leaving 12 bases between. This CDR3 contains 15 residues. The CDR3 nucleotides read TGTGCCAGCAGCGTAGCGGAGGGCGGGCCCTACGAGCAGTACTTC. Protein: CASSVAEGGPYEQYF.

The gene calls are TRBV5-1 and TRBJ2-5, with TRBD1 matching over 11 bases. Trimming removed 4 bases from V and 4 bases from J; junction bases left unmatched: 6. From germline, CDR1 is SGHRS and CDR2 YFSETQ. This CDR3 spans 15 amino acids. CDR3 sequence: CASSPRTGGVETQYF. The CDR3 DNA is TGCGCCAGCAGCCCGAGGACAGGGGGCGTAGAGACCCAGTACTTC.